The rows below give T cell receptor beta chains drawn from one sample of a study of identical twins. In TCRdb, the 5' RACE reads were re-called with MiXCR into one record per CDR3 protein. Of roughly 290,000 distinct CDR3 sequences in the sample, approximately 8.5% were seen once. These data were likewise used in another study, on yellow fever vaccine responses in identical twins.

Material: memory (CD45RO+) T cells sorted from blood. These receptors originate from a woman in her late teens or twenties in good health. Each CDR3 is given with its conserved first and last residue. A D gene is named only where the DNA matches it firmly. The size of a clone is reported for some rows only, either as once, few or many, or as a class for expanded clones.

- | 16 | - | TRBJ2-3 | TRBV11-2 | TGTGCCAGCAGCTTACCCCAGGAAGATCTCACAGATACGCAGTATTTT | CASSLPQEDLTDTQYF
many | 15 | - | TRBJ2-1 | TRBV18 | TGTGCCAGCAGCCCCGGAGGGGGGCCCTACAATGAGCAGTTCTTC | CASSPGGGPYNEQFF
- | 14 | - | TRBJ2-5 | TRBV7-8 | TGTGCCAGCAGCCAGTCAACGGGAGCGGAGACCCAGTACTTC | CASSQSTGAETQYF
- | 13 | - | TRBJ2-1 | TRBV24-1 | TGTGCCACCAGCCGGGACGGCTACAATGAGCAGTTCTTC | CATSRDGYNEQFF
many | 15 | - | TRBJ1-4 | TRBV27 | TGTGCCAGCAGTTTATCTCGGGGTCTAGGAGGAAAACTGTTTTTT | CASSLSRGLGGKLFF
many | 16 | - | TRBJ1-1 | TRBV11-2 | TGTGCCAGCAGCATCTCCCTAGGACAAAAGAACACTGAAGCTTTCTTT | CASSISLGQKNTEAFF
few | 14 | TRBD1 | TRBJ2-3 | TRBV20-1 | TGCAGTGCCGGGACAGGGTATGTGTCAGATACGCAGTATTTT | CSAGTGYVSDTQYF
- | 12 | - | TRBJ2-1 | TRBV28 | TGTGCCAGCAGTTTATTTCCCCACGAGCAGTTCTTC | CASSLFPHEQFF
many | 15 | TRBD2 | TRBJ2-5 | TRBV5-1 | TGCGCCAGCAGCTTGGGCGCGGGAGGTGAGGAGACCCAGTACTTC | CASSLGAGGEETQYF
few | 15 | - | TRBJ1-1 | TRBV4-2 | TGTGCCAGCAGCCAAGTCGGAGGGGGAAGCACTGAAGCTTTCTTT | CASSQVGGGSTEAFF
few | 16 | - | TRBJ1-5 | TRBV7-2 | TGTGCCAGCAGCTTAGATTGGGGGGAGTGGAGTCAGCCCCAGCATTTT | CASSLDWGEWSQPQHF
few | 13 | - | TRBJ2-2 | TRBV29-1 | TGCAGCGCCCAAGAGGGGAATACCGGGGAGCTGTTTTTT | CSAQEGNTGELFF
- | 14 | - | TRBJ2-3 | TRBV6-1 | TGTGCCAGTAAGGAAGTCCCGAGCACAGATACGCAGTATTTT | CASKEVPSTDTQYF
few | 13 | - | TRBJ2-2 | TRBV12-3/TRBV12-4 | TGTGCCAGCAGTTTAGCACTAGCCGGGGAGCTGTTTTTT | CASSLALAGELFF
few | 13 | - | TRBJ2-7 | TRBV29-1 | TGCAGCGTTAAAGGGACCGGCACCTACGAGCAGTACTTC | CSVKGTGTYEQYF
many | 11 | - | TRBJ2-1 | TRBV12-3/TRBV12-4 | TGTGCCAGCAGTCCCGACAATGAGCAGTTCTTC | CASSPDNEQFF
many | 13 | TRBD2 | TRBJ2-1 | TRBV12-3/TRBV12-4 | TGTGCCAGCAGCCTTGGCGGGGAGGGGTTAAAGTTCTTC | CASSLGGEGLKFF
many | 15 | - | TRBJ2-3 | TRBV5-1 | TGCGCCAGCAGTCCCCTAGGCGGTAACACAGATACGCAGTATTTT | CASSPLGGNTDTQYF
many | 15 | - | TRBJ1-2 | TRBV5-1 | TGCGCCAGCAGCCCTATCGACAGCCTTAACTATGGCTACACCTTC | CASSPIDSLNYGYTF
- | 16 | TRBD1 | TRBJ2-1 | TRBV7-9 | TGTGCCAGCAGCTTGGCGACAGGGCTATCCTACAATGAGCAGTTCTTC | CASSLATGLSYNEQFF
few | 14 | TRBD2 | TRBJ2-1 | TRBV20-1 | TGCAGTGCTGCTAGCGGGTCCTCCTACAATGAGCAGTTCTTC | CSAASGSSYNEQFF
many | 15 | - | TRBJ2-2 | TRBV11-2 | TGTGCCAGCAGCCCGATACAGGGCCCCACCGGGGAGCTGTTTTTT | CASSPIQGPTGELFF
few | 20 | - | TRBJ2-1 | TRBV25-1 | TGTGCCAGCAGTGGCCGAGGAGGGGCGGACGAGGAAGTCTCCTACAATGAGCAGTTCTTC | CASSGRGGADEEVSYNEQFF
- | 15 | TRBD2 | TRBJ2-7 | TRBV3-1 | TGTGCCAGCAGCCAAGTACTAGCGGGTGGGGGGGAGCAGTACTTC | CASSQVLAGGGEQYF
few | 14 | - | TRBJ1-2 | TRBV9 | TGTGCCAGCAGCGTAGGAGGGGGAGGCTATGGCTACACCTTC | CASSVGGGGYGYTF
many | 12 | - | TRBJ2-5 | TRBV2 | TGTGCCAGCGGAAGGTACCAAGAGACCCAGTACTTC | CASGRYQETQYF
- | 12 | - | TRBJ2-7 | TRBV2 | TGTGCCAGTCAAGGCGACTCCTACGAGCAGTACTTC | CASQGDSYEQYF
few | 13 | - | TRBJ2-2 | TRBV11-2 | TGTGCCAGCAGCTTAGATCAGACCGGGGAGCTGTTTTTT | CASSLDQTGELFF
many | 14 | - | TRBJ2-3 | TRBV29-1 | TGCAGCGTCCGGCTTGGTCGGACCACAGATACGCAGTATTTT | CSVRLGRTTDTQYF